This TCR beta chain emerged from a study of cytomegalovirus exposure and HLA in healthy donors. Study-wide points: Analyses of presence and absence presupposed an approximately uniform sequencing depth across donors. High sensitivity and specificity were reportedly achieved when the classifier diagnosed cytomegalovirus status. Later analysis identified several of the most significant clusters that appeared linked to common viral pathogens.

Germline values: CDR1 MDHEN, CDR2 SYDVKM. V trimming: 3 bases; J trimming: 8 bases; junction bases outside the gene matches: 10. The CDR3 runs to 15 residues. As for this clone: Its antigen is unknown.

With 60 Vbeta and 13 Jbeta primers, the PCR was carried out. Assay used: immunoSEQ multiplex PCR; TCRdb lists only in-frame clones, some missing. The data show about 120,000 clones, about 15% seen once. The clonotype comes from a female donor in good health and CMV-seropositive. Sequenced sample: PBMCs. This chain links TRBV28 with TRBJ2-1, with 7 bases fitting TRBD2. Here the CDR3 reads CASSFRGSDPDEQFF. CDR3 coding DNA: TGTGCCAGCAGTTTCCGCGGGAGCGATCCAGATGAGCAGTTCTTC.